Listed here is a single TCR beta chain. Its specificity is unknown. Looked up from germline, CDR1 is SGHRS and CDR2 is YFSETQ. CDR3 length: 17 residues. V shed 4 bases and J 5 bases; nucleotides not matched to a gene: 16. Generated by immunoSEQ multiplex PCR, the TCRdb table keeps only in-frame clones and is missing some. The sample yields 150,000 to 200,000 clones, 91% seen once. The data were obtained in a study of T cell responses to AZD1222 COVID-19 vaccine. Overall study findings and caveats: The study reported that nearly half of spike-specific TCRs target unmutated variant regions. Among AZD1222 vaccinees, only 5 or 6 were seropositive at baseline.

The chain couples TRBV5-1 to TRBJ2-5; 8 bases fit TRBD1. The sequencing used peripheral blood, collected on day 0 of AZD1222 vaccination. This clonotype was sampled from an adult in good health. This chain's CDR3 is CASSLGGQGANWETQYF. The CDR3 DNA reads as TGCGCCAGCAGCCTTGGGGGCCAGGGGGCCAATTGGGAGACCCAGTACTTC.